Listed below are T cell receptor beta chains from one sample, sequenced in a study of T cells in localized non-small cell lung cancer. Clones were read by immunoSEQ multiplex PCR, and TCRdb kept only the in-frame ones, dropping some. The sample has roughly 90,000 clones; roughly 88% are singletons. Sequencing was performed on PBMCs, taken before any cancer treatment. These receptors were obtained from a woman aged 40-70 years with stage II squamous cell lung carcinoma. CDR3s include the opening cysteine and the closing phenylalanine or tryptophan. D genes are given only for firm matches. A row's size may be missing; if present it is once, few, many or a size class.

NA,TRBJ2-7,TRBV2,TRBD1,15,TGTGCCAGCACCCCGGACTGGGACAGGATTTACGAGCAGTACTTC,CASTPDWDRIYEQYF
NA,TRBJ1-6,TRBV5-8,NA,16,TGTGCCAGCAGCTTATTGGGGAACTCCTATAATTCACCCCTCCACTTT,CASSLLGNSYNSPLHF
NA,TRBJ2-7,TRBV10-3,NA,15,TGTGCCACCCGACCCTCGGGGGGCGTAGTGGGCGAGCAGTACTTC,CATRPSGGVVGEQYF
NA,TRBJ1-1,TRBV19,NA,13,TGTGCCAGTACCCCGAAAGGGATGGGAGAAGCTTTCTTT,CASTPKGMGEAFF
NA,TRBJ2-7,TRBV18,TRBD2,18,TGTGCCAGCTCACCCGGACTAGCCTCCGGCACGCGATCCTACGAGCAGTACTTC,CASSPGLASGTRSYEQYF
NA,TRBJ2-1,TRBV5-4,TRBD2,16,TGTGCCAGCAGCTTGGCTGGGGTAGCGGGTGTCAATGAGCAGTTCTTC,CASSLAGVAGVNEQFF
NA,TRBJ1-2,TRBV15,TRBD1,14,TGTGCCACCAGCAGAGTGGCGACAGGGGTGGGCTACACCTTC,CATSRVATGVGYTF
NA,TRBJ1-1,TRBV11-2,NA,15,TGTGCCAGCAGCTTAGAAGGGGCTGGGAACACTGAAGCTTTCTTT,CASSLEGAGNTEAFF
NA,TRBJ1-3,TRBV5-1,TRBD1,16,TGCGCCAGCAGCTTGAGGACAGGGGTCTCTGGAAACACCATATATTTT,CASSLRTGVSGNTIYF
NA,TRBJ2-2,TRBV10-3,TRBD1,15,TGTGCCATCAGGGACAGGGAACTCGACACCGGGGAGCTGTTTTTT,CAIRDRELDTGELFF
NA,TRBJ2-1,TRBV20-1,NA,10,TGCAGTGCTAGAGAGCCCCAGCAGTTCTTC,CSAREPQQFF
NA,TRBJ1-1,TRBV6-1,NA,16,TGTGCCAGCAGTGAAGTTGGGGGAGGGGGGAACACTGAAGCTTTCTTT,CASSEVGGGGNTEAFF
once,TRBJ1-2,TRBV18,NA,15,TGTGCCAGCTCACCAGGGCTGACAACTAACTATGGCTACACCTTC,CASSPGLTTNYGYTF
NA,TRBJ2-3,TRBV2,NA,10,TGTGCCAGCAGTGAAGAGGGACCGTATTTT,CASSEEGPYF
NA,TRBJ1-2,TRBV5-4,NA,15,TGTGCCAGCAGCTCCGGGACGGAGCTGCCTTATGGCTACACCTTC,CASSSGTELPYGYTF
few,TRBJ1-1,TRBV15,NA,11,TGTGCCACCAGCAACGACGGTGAAGCTTTCTTT,CATSNDGEAFF
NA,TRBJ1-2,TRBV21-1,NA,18,TGTGCCAGCAGCAAGGCTGGACAGCCCGGCACTATTAACTATGGCTACACCTTC,CASSKAGQPGTINYGYTF
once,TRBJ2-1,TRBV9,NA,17,TGTGCCAGCAGCGTAGCGACAGGGACTGTATCCTACAATGAGCAGTTCTTC,CASSVATGTVSYNEQFF
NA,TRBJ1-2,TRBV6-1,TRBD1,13,TGTGCCAGCAGCTCGACAGGGAACTATGGCTACACCTTC,CASSSTGNYGYTF
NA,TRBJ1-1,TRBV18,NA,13,TGTGCCAGCTCCTCAGAAGGACTAGGAGAAGCTTTCTTT,CASSSEGLGEAFF
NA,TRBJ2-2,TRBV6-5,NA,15,TGTGCCAGCAGTTACTCGACAATAAACACCGGGGAGCTGTTTTTT,CASSYSTINTGELFF
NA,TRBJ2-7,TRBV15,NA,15,TGTGCCACCAGCAGAACCCGGGCTCCCTTGGTGGAGCAGTACTTC,CATSRTRAPLVEQYF
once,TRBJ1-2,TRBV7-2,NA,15,TGTGCCAGCAGCCTTAAGGAGGGGTTTACCTATGGCTACACCTTC,CASSLKEGFTYGYTF
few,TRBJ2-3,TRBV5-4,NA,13,TGTGCCAGCAGCTTGGCTAGCACAGATACGCAGTATTTT,CASSLASTDTQYF
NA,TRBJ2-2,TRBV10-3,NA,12,TGTGCCATCAGGATAGGCACCGGGGAGCTGTTTTTT,CAIRIGTGELFF
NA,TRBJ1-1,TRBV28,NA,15,TGTGCCAGCAGCGATCGGGCGGGGCCGGGGACTGAAGCTTTCTTT,CASSDRAGPGTEAFF
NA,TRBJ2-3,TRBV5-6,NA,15,TGTGCCAGCAGCTGGAGCGGGCCTAGCACAGATACGCAGTATTTT,CASSWSGPSTDTQYF
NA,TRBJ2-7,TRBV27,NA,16,TGTGCCAGCAGTTTTGATTTACGGTCGAGCTCCTACGAGCAGTACTTC,CASSFDLRSSSYEQYF
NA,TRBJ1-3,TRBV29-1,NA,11,TGCAGCGGTTGCCTAGGAAACACCATATATTTT,CSGCLGNTIYF
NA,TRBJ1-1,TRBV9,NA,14,TGTGCCAGCAGTGGGAGGGAACCGAACACTGAAGCTTTCTTT,CASSGREPNTEAFF
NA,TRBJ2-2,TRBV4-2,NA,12,TGTGCGAGGTGGCCCAAGACAGGGGAGCTGTTTTTT,CARWPKTGELFF
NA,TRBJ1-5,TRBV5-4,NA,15,TGTGCCAGCAGCATACTGGACCGTCCGAATCAGCCCCAGCATTTT,CASSILDRPNQPQHF
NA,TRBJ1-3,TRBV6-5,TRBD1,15,TGTGCCAGCAGGACTACAGGGGGCTCTGGAAACACCATATATTTT,CASRTTGGSGNTIYF
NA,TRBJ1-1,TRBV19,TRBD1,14,TGTGCCAGTAGTACTTCGACAGGGGGCACTGAAGCTTTCTTT,CASSTSTGGTEAFF
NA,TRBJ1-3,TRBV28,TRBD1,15,TGTGCCAGCAGGGGACAGGGGGCGGCTGGAAACACCATATATTTT,CASRGQGAAGNTIYF
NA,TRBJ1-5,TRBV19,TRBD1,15,TGTGCCAGTCAACACCCGAACAGGGGACCTCAGCCCCAGCATTTT,CASQHPNRGPQPQHF
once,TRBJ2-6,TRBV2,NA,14,TGTGCCAGCAGTGTTAGATCTGGGGCCAACGTCCTGACTTTC,CASSVRSGANVLTF
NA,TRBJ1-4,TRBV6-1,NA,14,TGTGCCAGCAGTGGAGGCCTTAGGAGTGAAAAACTGTTTTTT,CASSGGLRSEKLFF
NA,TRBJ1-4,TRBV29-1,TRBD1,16,TGCAGCGTTGGGATGACAGGGGGAGCAACTAATGAAAAACTGTTTTTT,CSVGMTGGATNEKLFF
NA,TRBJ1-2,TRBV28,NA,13,TGTGCCAGCAGTTTCCGGGGTGCCTATGGCTACACCTTC,CASSFRGAYGYTF
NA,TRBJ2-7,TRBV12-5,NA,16,TGTGCTAGTGGTTTGGTACTCGGGGGAGGACCTTACGAGCAGTACTTC,CASGLVLGGGPYEQYF
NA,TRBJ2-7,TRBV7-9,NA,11,TGTGCCAGCAGCCCAAGCACGACGCAGTACTTC,CASSPSTTQYF
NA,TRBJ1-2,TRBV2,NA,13,TGTGCCAGCACGGTCTTGGCCAGGGGCGGCTACACCTTC,CASTVLARGGYTF
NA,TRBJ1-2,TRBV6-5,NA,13,TGTGCCACCCGGCAGCCTCCTACCTATGGCTACACCTTC,CATRQPPTYGYTF
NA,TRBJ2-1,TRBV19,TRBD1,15,TGTGCCAGTTCCCCAGGGGGAGCTTCTTACAATGAGCAGTTCTTC,CASSPGGASYNEQFF
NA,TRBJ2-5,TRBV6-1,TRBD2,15,TGTGCCAGCGGGCCTGCGGGGGGGAACCAAGAGACCCAGTACTTC,CASGPAGGNQETQYF
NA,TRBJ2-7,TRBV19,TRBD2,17,TGTGCCAGTAGTATTCGGGGACTAGCGGGGGTAGCCTACGAGCAGTACTTC,CASSIRGLAGVAYEQYF
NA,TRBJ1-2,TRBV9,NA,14,TGTGCCAGCAGCGTAGACAGGGACGGCTATGGCTACACCTTC,CASSVDRDGYGYTF
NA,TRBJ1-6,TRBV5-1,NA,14,TGCGCCAGCAGAGGGGTGGCAGGAGATTCACCCCTCCACTTT,CASRGVAGDSPLHF
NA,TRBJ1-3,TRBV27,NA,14,TGTGCCAGCAGCCCAGTTAGCTCTGGAAACACCATATATTTT,CASSPVSSGNTIYF
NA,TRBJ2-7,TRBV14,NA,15,TGTGCCAGCAGCCACATCCACAAACCTCCCTACGAGCAGTACTTC,CASSHIHKPPYEQYF